What follows describes a single T cell receptor beta chain. What it binds is not known. TCRbeta CDR3 was sequenced at survey depth with template counts. The method was immunoSEQ multiplex PCR; TCRdb's version includes in-frame clones alone and lacks a portion of them. The sample has under 5,000 clones; 60% to 70% are singletons. The CDR3 loop spans 15 amino acids. Per the germline V gene, CDR1 is LGHNT and CDR2 is FRNRAP. With 1 base clipped from V and 9 bases from J, the junction kept 3 bases outside the gene matches. The data are from a study of tissue T cells after allogeneic stem cell transplantation. Study-wide points: The patient cohort was small and clinically heterogeneous, with limited sampling depth. Tissue-detected TCR repertoire was only partly captured by blood and spleen T cells.

Here the sequenced sample was left colon tissue, taken at autopsy. The V call is TRBV12-5, the J call TRBJ1-6; the match to TRBD1 covers 10 bases. This receptor was identified in a male donor older than 55 with lung cancer. In DNA, the CDR3 is TGTGCTAGTGGTTTGGGGGACAGGGGTGGTTCACCCCTCCACTTT. Translated, it gives CASGLGDRGGSPLHF. The entire variable domain, with the rest obtained from reference TRBV12-5 and TRBJ1-6, is as follows: DARVTQTPRHKVTEMGQEVTMRCQPILGHNTVFWYRQTMMQGLELLAYFRNRAPLDDSGMPKDRFSAEMPDATLATLKIQPSEPRDSAVYFCASGLGDRGGSPLHFGNGTRLTVT.